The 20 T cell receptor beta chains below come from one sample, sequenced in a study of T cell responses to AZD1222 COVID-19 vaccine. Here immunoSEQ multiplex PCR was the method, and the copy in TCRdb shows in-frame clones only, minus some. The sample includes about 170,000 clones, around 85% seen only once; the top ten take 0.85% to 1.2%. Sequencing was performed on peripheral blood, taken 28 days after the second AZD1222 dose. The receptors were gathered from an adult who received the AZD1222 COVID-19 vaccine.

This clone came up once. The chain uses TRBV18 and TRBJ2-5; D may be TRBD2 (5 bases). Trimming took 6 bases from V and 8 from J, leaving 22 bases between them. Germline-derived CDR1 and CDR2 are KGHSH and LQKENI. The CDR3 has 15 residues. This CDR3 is CASSPGSESRGTQYF. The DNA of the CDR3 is TGTGCCAGCTCGCCTGGATCGGAGTCCCGGGGAACCCAGTACTTC.

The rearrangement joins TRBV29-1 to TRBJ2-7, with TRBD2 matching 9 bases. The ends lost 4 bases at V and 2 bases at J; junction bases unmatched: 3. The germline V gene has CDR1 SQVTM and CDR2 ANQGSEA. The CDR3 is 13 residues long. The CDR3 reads CSVASGGTYEQYF. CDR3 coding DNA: TGCAGCGTTGCCAGCGGGGGGACCTACGAGCAGTACTTC.

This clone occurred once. As DNA, the CDR3 is TGTGCCAGCATTCCCCCGGTCGCTATCGACACTGAAGCTTTCTTT. It encodes CASIPPVAIDTEAFF. The V and J genes are TRBV7-9 and TRBJ1-1; D is ambiguous. V dropped 7 bases and J dropped 3 bases, with 18 bases sitting between them. Germline lookup yields CDR1 SEHNR and CDR2 FQNEAQ (reference sequence). The CDR3 is 15 residues long.

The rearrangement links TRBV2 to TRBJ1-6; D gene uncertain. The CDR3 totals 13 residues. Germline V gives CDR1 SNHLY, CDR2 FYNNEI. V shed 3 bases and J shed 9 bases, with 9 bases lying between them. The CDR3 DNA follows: TGTGCCAGCAGTGATTCCCCGGTTTCACCCCTCCACTTT. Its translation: CASSDSPVSPLHF.

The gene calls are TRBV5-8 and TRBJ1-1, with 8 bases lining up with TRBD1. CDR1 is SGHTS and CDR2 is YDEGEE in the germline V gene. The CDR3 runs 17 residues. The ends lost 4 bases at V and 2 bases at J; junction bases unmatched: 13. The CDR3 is CASSKDRAFTINTEAFF. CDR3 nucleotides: TGTGCCAGCAGCAAGGACAGGGCTTTTACCATAAACACTGAAGCTTTCTTT.

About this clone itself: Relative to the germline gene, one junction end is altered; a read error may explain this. The CDR3 region is CASSQTDILFF. CDR3 nucleotides: TGTGCCAGCAGCCAGACTGACATTCTTTTTTTT. The chain employs TRBV14 and TRBJ1-5; D gene uncertain. The CDR3 loop spans 11 amino acids. CDR1 is SGHDN and CDR2 is FVKESK in the germline V gene. The variable domain in full, with the rest retrieved from reference TRBV14 and TRBJ1-5, is EAGVTQFPSHSVIEKGQTVTLRCDPISGHDNLYWYRRVMGKEIKFLLHFVKESKQDESGMPNNRFLAERTGGTYSTLKVQPAELEDSGVYFCASSQTDILFFGDGTRLSIL.

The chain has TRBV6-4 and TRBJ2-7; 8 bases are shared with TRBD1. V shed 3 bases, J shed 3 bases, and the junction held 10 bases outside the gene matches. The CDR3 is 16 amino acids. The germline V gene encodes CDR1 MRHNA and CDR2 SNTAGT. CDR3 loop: CASSDPDRGCRYEQYF. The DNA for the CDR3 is TGTGCCAGCAGTGATCCCGACAGGGGTTGTCGCTACGAGCAGTACTTC.

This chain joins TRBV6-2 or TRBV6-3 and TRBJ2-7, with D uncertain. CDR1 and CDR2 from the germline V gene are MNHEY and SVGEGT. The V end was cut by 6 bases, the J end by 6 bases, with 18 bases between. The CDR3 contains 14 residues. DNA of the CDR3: TGTGCCAGCAGCGCAAACCGTATATCGGGCGAGCAGTACTTC. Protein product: CASSANRISGEQYF.

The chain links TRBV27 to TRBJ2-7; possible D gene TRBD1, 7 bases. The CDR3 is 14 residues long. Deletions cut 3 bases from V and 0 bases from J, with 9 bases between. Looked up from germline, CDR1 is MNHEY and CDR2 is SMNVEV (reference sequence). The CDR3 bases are TGTGCCAGCAGTTTCAGGGGGGCCTCCTACGAGCAGTACTTC. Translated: CASSFRGASYEQYF.

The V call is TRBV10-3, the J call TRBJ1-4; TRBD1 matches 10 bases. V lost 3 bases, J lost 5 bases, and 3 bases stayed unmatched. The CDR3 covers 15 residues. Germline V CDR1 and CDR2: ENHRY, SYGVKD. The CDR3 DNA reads TGTGCCATCAGTGACGAGACAGGGGGCAATGAAAAACTGTTTTTT. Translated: CAISDETGGNEKLFF.

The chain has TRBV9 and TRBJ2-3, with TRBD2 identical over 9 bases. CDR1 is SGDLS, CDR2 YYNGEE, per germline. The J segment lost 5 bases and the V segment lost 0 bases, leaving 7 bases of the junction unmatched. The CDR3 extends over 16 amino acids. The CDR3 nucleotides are TGTGCCAGCAGCGTAGAAGTTTTGCGGGGGGGAGATACGCAGTATTTT. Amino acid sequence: CASSVEVLRGGDTQYF. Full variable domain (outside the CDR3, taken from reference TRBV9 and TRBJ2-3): DSGVTQTPKHLITATGQRVTLRCSPRSGDLSVYWYQQSLDQGLQFLIQYYNGEERAKGNILERFSAQQFPDLHSELNLSSLELGDSALYFCASSVEVLRGGDTQYFGPGTRLTVL.

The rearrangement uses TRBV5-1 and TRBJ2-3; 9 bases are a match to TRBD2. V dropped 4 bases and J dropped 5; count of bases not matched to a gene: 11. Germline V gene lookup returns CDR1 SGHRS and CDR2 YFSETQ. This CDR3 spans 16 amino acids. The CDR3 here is CASSRRGAGGIDTQYF. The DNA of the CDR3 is TGCGCCAGCAGCCGGCGGGGGGCGGGGGGGATAGATACGCAGTATTTT.

CDR3 amino acids: CASSQDGGNSPLHF. The CDR3 nucleotides are TGTGCCAGCAGCCAAGACGGGGGGAATTCACCCCTCCACTTT. This chain uses TRBV3-1 (or the pseudogene TRBV3-2) with TRBJ1-6; possible D gene TRBD1, 5 bases. This CDR3 has 14 residues. Looked up from germline, CDR1 is LGHDT and CDR2 is YNNKEL (reference sequence). V was pared by 0 bases and J by 7 bases, with 7 bases between.

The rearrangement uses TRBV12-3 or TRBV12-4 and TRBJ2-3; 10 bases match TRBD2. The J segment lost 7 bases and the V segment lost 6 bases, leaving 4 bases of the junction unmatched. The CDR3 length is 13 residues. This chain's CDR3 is CASRAGGPHTQYF. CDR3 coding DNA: TGTGCCAGCAGAGCGGGGGGGCCGCATACGCAGTATTTT.

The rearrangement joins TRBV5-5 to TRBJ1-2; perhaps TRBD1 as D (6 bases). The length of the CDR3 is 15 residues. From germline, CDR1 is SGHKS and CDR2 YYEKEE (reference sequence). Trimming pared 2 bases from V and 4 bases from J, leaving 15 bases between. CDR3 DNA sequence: TGTGCCAGCAGCTTAGACGCAAAGGGGGGCTATGGCTACACCTTC. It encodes CASSLDAKGGYGYTF. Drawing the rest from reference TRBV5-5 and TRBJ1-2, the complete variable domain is DAGVTQSPTHLIKTRGQQVTLRCSPISGHKSVSWYQQVLGQGPQFIFQYYEKEERGRGNFPDRFSARQFPNYSSELNVNALLLGDSALYLCASSLDAKGGYGYTFGSGTRLTVV.

CDR3 bases: TGTGCCATCAGTGGGCGTCAGTCTGGAAACACCATATATTTT. Translation gives CAISGRQSGNTIYF. V is TRBV10-3 and J is TRBJ1-3, with D unclear. The CDR3 loop spans 14 amino acids. Germline V gives CDR1 ENHRY, CDR2 SYGVKD. V lost 4 bases and J lost 1, with 8 bases in between.

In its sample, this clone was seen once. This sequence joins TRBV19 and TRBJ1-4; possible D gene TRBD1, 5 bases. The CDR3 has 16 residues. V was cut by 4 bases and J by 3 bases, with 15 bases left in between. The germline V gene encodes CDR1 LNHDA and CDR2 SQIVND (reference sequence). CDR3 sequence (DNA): TGTGCCAGTAGTACCCCCGCGGGGACTTCTAATGAAAAACTGTTTTTT. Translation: CASSTPAGTSNEKLFF.

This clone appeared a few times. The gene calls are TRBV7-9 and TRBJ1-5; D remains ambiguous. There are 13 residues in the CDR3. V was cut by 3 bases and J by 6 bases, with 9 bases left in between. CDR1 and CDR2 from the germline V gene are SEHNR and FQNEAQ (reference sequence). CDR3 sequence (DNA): TGTGCCAGCAGCTTCGCCCTCTCTCAGCCCCAGCATTTT. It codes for CASSFALSQPQHF.

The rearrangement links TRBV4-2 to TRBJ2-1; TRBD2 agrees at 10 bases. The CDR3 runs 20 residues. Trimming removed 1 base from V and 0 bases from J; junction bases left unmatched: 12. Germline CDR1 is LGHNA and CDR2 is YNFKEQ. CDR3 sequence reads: CASSQVGIAGGQSSYNEQFF. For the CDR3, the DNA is TGTGCCAGCAGCCAAGTTGGAATAGCGGGGGGCCAGAGCTCCTACAATGAGCAGTTCTTC.

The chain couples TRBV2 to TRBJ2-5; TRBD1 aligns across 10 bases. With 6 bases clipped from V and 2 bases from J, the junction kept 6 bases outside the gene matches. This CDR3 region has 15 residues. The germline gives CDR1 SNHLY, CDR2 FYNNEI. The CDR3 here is CASSDRGRRQETQYF. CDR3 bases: TGTGCCAGCAGCGACAGGGGGCGAAGGCAAGAGACCCAGTACTTC. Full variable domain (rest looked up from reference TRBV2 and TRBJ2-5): EPEVTQTPSHQVTQMGQEVILRCVPISNHLYFYWYRQILGQKVEFLVSFYNNEISEKSEIFDDQFSVERPDGSNFTLKIRSTKLEDSAMYFCASSDRGRRQETQYFGPGTRLLVL.